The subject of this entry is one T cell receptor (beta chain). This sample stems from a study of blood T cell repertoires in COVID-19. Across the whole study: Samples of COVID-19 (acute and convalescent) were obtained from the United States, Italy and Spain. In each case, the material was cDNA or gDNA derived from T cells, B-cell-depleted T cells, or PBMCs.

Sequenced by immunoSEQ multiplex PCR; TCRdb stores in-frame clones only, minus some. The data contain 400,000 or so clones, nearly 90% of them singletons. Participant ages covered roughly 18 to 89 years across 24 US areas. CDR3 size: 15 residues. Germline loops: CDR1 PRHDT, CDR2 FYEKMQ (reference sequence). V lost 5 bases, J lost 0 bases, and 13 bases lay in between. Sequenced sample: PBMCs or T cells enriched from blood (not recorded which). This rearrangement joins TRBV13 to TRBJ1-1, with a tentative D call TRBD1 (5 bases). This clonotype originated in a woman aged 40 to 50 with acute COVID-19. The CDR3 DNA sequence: TGTGCCAGCAGCCCCCCGACGGACATGAACACTGAAGCTTTCTTT. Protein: CASSPPTDMNTEAFF.